These T cell receptor beta chains were read from a single sample in a study of blood T cell repertoires in COVID-19. Some clones are missing from TCRdb's copy, which holds only in-frame ones; the method was immunoSEQ multiplex PCR. This table holds fewer than 250,000 clones, 70% to 90% found once. Sequencing was performed on peripheral blood. These receptors came from a young man with acute or convalescent COVID-19. Both conserved end residues are part of each CDR3. D genes are given only for firm matches. Clone size is stated in some rows and not others, as once, few, many or a class when expanded.

d_call,j_call,clone_size,v_call,cdr3_nt,cdr3_aa
.,TRBJ1-5,.,TRBV12-3/TRBV12-4,TGTGCCAGCAGTTTACAGGTCTATCAGCCCCAGCATTTT,CASSLQVYQPQHF
TRBD2,TRBJ2-1,once,TRBV2,TGTGCCAGCAGTGTGAGCGGGAACTCCTACAATGAGCAGTTCTTC,CASSVSGNSYNEQFF
TRBD2,TRBJ2-1,few,TRBV2,TGTGCCAGCAGGAGGACTAGCGGGGGGGAGGGAACTGAGCAGTTCTTC,CASRRTSGGEGTEQFF
TRBD1,TRBJ2-5,once,TRBV6-5,TGTGCCAGCAGTTATTCGGACAGGGGGAAAGAGACCCAGTACTTC,CASSYSDRGKETQYF
TRBD1,TRBJ1-4,few,TRBV5-1,TGCGCCAGCAGCCCCCGGACAGGGGGGAATGAAAAACTGTTTTTT,CASSPRTGGNEKLFF
TRBD1,TRBJ2-7,few,TRBV7-9,TGTGCCAGCAGCCCAAGGACAGGGCACTACGAGCAGTACTTC,CASSPRTGHYEQYF
TRBD1,TRBJ1-4,.,TRBV10-2,TGCGCCAGCAGTGAAGGGGGCAGGTTCCCCTTTTTT,CASSEGGRFPFF
.,TRBJ1-3,.,TRBV5-6,TGTGCCAGCAGCTTGGGTACGGAGTCCACCATATATTTT,CASSLGTESTIYF
TRBD1,TRBJ1-6,.,TRBV14,TGTGCCAGCAGCCGCAACGACAGGGACTTTGGACCCCTCCACTTT,CASSRNDRDFGPLHF
TRBD1,TRBJ1-2,.,TRBV10-3,TGTGCCATCAGTGAACCGCCGGGACAGGGTTTTAAGGCTTCAATAGGAATATATGGCTACACCTTC,CAISEPPGQGFKASIGIYGYTF
TRBD2,TRBJ2-2,.,TRBV19,TGTGCCAGTAGTAGTGTAGGGCTAGCGGGGTTAAACACCGGGGAGCTGTTTTTT,CASSSVGLAGLNTGELFF
.,TRBJ2-7,.,TRBV2,TGTGCCAGCAGGAACGACAAGTACTACGAGCAGTACTTC,CASRNDKYYEQYF
.,TRBJ1-3,.,TRBV9,TGTGCCAGCAGCACGGGGGGAGCCTTGGCTGGAAACACCATATATTTT,CASSTGGALAGNTIYF
.,TRBJ1-5,.,TRBV18,TGTGCCAGCTCACCAGGGGAGGGAAACTTTTTGGGACCCCAGCATTTT,CASSPGEGNFLGPQHF
TRBD2,TRBJ2-3,.,TRBV28,TGTGCCAGCAGTTTGTATAGGTCACTAGCGGGGCACTACACAGATACGCAGTATTTT,CASSLYRSLAGHYTDTQYF
.,TRBJ2-7,.,TRBV15,TGTGCCACCAGCAGAGACCTTCGCATGCGGAGCCTCGAGCAGTACTTC,CATSRDLRMRSLEQYF
.,TRBJ1-1,.,TRBV27,TGTGCCAGCAGTTCTCTCGGGAACACTGAAGCTTTCTTT,CASSSLGNTEAFF
.,TRBJ1-5,.,TRBV2,TGTGCCACATCAGAAACCCAAAGCAATCAGCCCCAGCATTTT,CATSETQSNQPQHF
TRBD1,TRBJ1-2,.,TRBV28,TGTGCCAGCAGTTTCCCCCTGACAGGGTATGGCTACACCTTC,CASSFPLTGYGYTF
.,TRBJ2-7,.,TRBV6-6,TGTGCCAGCCGGGGGGCCAACGACGAGCAGTACTTC,CASRGANDEQYF
TRBD1,TRBJ2-7,.,TRBV19,TGTGCCAGTAGTCTCGGGACAGGGGGATACTACGAGCAGTACTTC,CASSLGTGGYYEQYF
TRBD2,TRBJ2-2,few,TRBV5-1,TGCGCCAGCAGCCCGCGACTAGCGGGAGGGACCGGGGAGCTGTTTTTT,CASSPRLAGGTGELFF
.,TRBJ1-5,.,TRBV19,TGTGCCAGTAACAAGGGGATAGATCAGCCCCAGCATTTT,CASNKGIDQPQHF
TRBD1,TRBJ1-2,.,TRBV5-1,TGCGCCAGCAGCTTCGTTGACAGGGGGGTAGGCTACACCTTC,CASSFVDRGVGYTF
.,TRBJ1-1,once,TRBV12-3/TRBV12-4,TGTGCCAGCAGTCCGCGGAGGACTGAAGCTTTCTTT,CASSPRRTEAFF
TRBD2,TRBJ2-3,few,TRBV2,TGTGCCAGCAGTGCCCCCGGGGGGGCACTAGGCACAGATACGCAGTATTTT,CASSAPGGALGTDTQYF
.,TRBJ1-2,.,TRBV30,TGTGCCTGGAGTGGTGGCCAGGCGACAAATGGCTACACCTTC,CAWSGGQATNGYTF
.,TRBJ2-1,few,TRBV28,TGTGCCAGCGCTACCGGAGTTAGACGGCAGTTCTTC,CASATGVRRQFF
TRBD2,TRBJ2-2,.,TRBV7-9,TGTGCCAGCAGCCCCCCCCGGCGGCGGGAGCCTACCGGGGAGCTGTTTTTT,CASSPPRRREPTGELFF
TRBD1,TRBJ1-5,.,TRBV10-2,TGCGCCAGCAGTTCGGACAGGGGGCTTGGTCAGCCCCAGCATTTT,CASSSDRGLGQPQHF
TRBD2,TRBJ2-1,.,TRBV4-1,TGCGCCAGCAGCCGGGCAAGCGCGGGAGGGGCCTACAATGAGCAGTTCTTC,CASSRASAGGAYNEQFF
.,TRBJ2-6,.,TRBV3-1/TRBV3-2,TGTGCCAGCAGCCCTCTGGACACGGGCGTCCTGACTTTC,CASSPLDTGVLTF
TRBD2,TRBJ2-5,.,TRBV9,TGTGCCAGCAGCCCCCGCCGACTAGCGGATCAAGAGACCCAGTACTTC,CASSPRRLADQETQYF
TRBD2,TRBJ2-3,once,TRBV3-1/TRBV3-2,TGTGCCAGCAGCCAAGGGCTAGCGGGGACAGATACGCAGTATTTT,CASSQGLAGTDTQYF
TRBD2,TRBJ2-7,.,TRBV7-7,TGTGCTAGCAGCCCCCGACCGGGCGGGGGGCACCACGAGCAGTACTTC,CASSPRPGGGHHEQYF
TRBD2,TRBJ2-1,.,TRBV5-1,TGCGCCAGCAGCATTACCGGGACTAGCGGGAATGAGCAGTTCTTC,CASSITGTSGNEQFF
.,TRBJ1-1,.,TRBV5-1,TGCGCCAGCAGCTTCACTCAGGGAAGGGGCACTGAAGCTTTCTTT,CASSFTQGRGTEAFF
.,TRBJ2-1,once,TRBV7-9,TGTGGAGTGGTGCCGGGGAGCTCCTACAATGAGCAGTTCTTC,CGVVPGSSYNEQFF
TRBD1,TRBJ1-4,.,TRBV7-9,TGTGCCAGCAGCGAGACAGGGGATGAAAAACTGTTTTTT,CASSETGDEKLFF
TRBD2,TRBJ2-7,once,TRBV5-4,TGTGCCAGCAGCTTGGCGGGTGGGAGGGCGTACGAGCAGTACTTC,CASSLAGGRAYEQYF
TRBD1,TRBJ1-5,once,TRBV7-9,TGTGCCAGCAGCTCGACAAGCGGGACAGGGCGGAATCAGCCCCAGCATTTT,CASSSTSGTGRNQPQHF
.,TRBJ1-2,.,TRBV3-1/TRBV3-2,TGTGCCAGCAGCCCGGGGAGTTCATATGGCTACACCTTC,CASSPGSSYGYTF
TRBD1,TRBJ1-5,.,TRBV7-9,TGTGCCAGCAGCCCCCTCCGGACAGGAGATCAGCCCCAGCATTTT,CASSPLRTGDQPQHF
TRBD1,TRBJ2-5,once,TRBV6-5,TGTGCCAGCAGTAATCGGGACAGGGGAGAGACCCAGTACTTC,CASSNRDRGETQYF
TRBD1,TRBJ1-1,.,TRBV2,TGTGCCAGCAGAGCGACAGGGGGCGTTGTCACTGAAGCTTTCTTT,CASRATGGVVTEAFF
.,TRBJ1-1,.,TRBV3-1/TRBV3-2,TGTGCCAGCAGCCAAGTGGTATGGGAACCCGGGAGAGCTTTCTTT,CASSQVVWEPGRAFF
.,TRBJ2-3,.,TRBV2,TGTGCCAGCAGTGAAGAGCTAAGAGGGTGGACGACAGATACGCAGTATTTT,CASSEELRGWTTDTQYF
.,TRBJ1-2,.,TRBV6-1,TGTGCCAGCAGTGAAGCCTATTATGGCTACACCTTC,CASSEAYYGYTF
.,TRBJ2-7,once,TRBV11-2,TGTGCCAGCAGCTTATCGCGGGGGCTCTCCTACGAGCAGTACTTC,CASSLSRGLSYEQYF
TRBD2,TRBJ2-5,.,TRBV7-9,TGTGCCAGCAGCCAAGGGCTAGCGGTCCAAGAGACCCAGTACTTC,CASSQGLAVQETQYF
TRBD2,TRBJ2-1,.,TRBV7-9,TGTGCCAGCAGCCACCGACTAGCGGGGGGTTGGAATGAGCAGTTCTTC,CASSHRLAGGWNEQFF
TRBD2,TRBJ2-7,.,TRBV7-9,TGTGCCAGCAGCCCGGGACTAGCGGGAGGTATTTCCTACGAGCAGTACTTC,CASSPGLAGGISYEQYF
.,TRBJ2-4,.,TRBV6-5,TGTGCCAGCCGGGACTTCTACATTCAGTACTTC,CASRDFYIQYF
TRBD2,TRBJ2-5,.,TRBV5-1,TGCGCCAGCAGCCCCGGACTAGCGGGGGGTCAAGAGACCCAGTACTTC,CASSPGLAGGQETQYF
.,TRBJ1-2,.,TRBV5-1,TGCGCCAGCAGCTTGGAAGCGGCGGCGACGGGAGGCTACACCTTC,CASSLEAAATGGYTF
.,TRBJ2-7,.,TRBV15,TGTGCCACCAGCTCTCGACATATCGAGACCGACGAGCAGTACTTC,CATSSRHIETDEQYF
.,TRBJ1-3,.,TRBV28,TGTGCCAGCAGTTTAAGCCTCCTCTCCTCTGGAAACACCATATATTTT,CASSLSLLSSGNTIYF
.,TRBJ1-1,.,TRBV28,TGTGCCAGCAGACTTTCCACTGAAGCTTTCTTT,CASRLSTEAFF
.,TRBJ1-3,.,TRBV4-1,TGCGCCAGCAGCCAAGCAGGGCCTGGAAACACCATATATTTT,CASSQAGPGNTIYF
.,TRBJ1-1,.,TRBV29-1,TGCAGCGTTGAGAAGCAGAACACTGAAGCTTTCTTT,CSVEKQNTEAFF